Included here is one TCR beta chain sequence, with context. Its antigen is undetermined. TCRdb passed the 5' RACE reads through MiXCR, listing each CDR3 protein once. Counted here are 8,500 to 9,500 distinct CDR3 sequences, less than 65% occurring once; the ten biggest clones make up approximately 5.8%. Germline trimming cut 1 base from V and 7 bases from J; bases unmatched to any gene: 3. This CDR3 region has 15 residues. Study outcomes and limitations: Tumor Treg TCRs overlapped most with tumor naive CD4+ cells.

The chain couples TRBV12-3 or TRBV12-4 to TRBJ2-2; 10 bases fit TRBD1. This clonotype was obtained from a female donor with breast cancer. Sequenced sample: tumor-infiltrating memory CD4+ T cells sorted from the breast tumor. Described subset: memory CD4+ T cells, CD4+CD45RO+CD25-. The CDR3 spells CASSLVTGGLGELFF. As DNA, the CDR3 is TGTGCCAGCAGTTTAGTGACAGGGGGCCTCGGGGAGCTGTTTTTT.